This T cell receptor (delta chain) was captured by sequencing in a study of Vδ1+ human thymocytes. Overall study findings and caveats: Around 20% of thymic delta-chain sequences were Vdelta2, with few Vdelta3, unlike blood Vdelta1+ controls. TRD repertoires were essentially private, unlike widely shared TRG clonotypes. Thymic TRG and TRD repertoires appeared highly polyclonal.

RNA was extracted from the cells and then reverse transcribed. The CDR3 regions were amplified by multiplex PCR from V-gene primers to a constant-region primer. TCRdb used CATT to re-call clones from the multiplex PCR reads. Of 70,000 to 90,000 delta-chain clones detected, 30% to 45% appear once; the ten largest clones hold roughly 0.25%. This CDR3 contains 14 residues. Between the trimmed V and J ends, which lost 1 base and 10 bases, there was a span of 18 bases. Per germline, CDR1 GEAIGNYY and CDR2 EKD. This clone is medium-sized by share. Its antigen is not known. The sample has other DNA sequences that encode this CDR3 too.

The rearrangement uses TRDV2 and TRDJ1; no definite D call. Sequences were obtained from Vdelta1+ gamma-delta thymocytes from the thymus. Subset defined: FACS-sorted CD3+ TCRalphabeta- TCRVdelta1+ TCRVdelta2- thymocytes. The sequence derives from a boy under two years old who had congenital heart surgery. This CDR3 is CACDTKWRQERLIF. The DNA for the CDR3 is TGTGCCTGTGACACGAAGTGGCGTCAGGAGAGACTCATCTTT.